One sample yielded the 27 T cell receptor beta chains listed below, sequenced in a study of blood T cell repertoires in COVID-19. Repertoires were generated with immunoSEQ multiplex PCR, while TCRdb's copy carries only in-frame clones and drops some. Seen here are around 57,000 clones, more than 60% observed once, and the top ten hold around 5.8%. Sample: peripheral blood. These receptors were taken from a woman in her seventies with acute or convalescent COVID-19.

The chain employs TRBV7-3 and TRBJ1-1; 11 positions match TRBD1. Germline values: CDR1 SGHTA, CDR2 FQGTGA. V lost 5 bases to trimming and J lost 5 bases; unmatched junction nucleotides: 4. The CDR3 runs to 14 residues. For the CDR3, the DNA is TGTGCCAGCAGCCAGGACAGGGGGCTGACTGAAGCTTTCTTT. This encodes CASSQDRGLTEAFF. Using reference TRBV7-3 and TRBJ1-1 for the parts outside the CDR3, the full variable domain is GAGVSQTPSNKVTEKGKYVELRCDPISGHTALYWYRQSLGQGPEFLIYFQGTGAADDSGLPNDRFFAVRPEGSVSTLKIQRTERGDSAVYLCASSQDRGLTEAFFGQGTRLTVV.

The chain carries TRBV13 and TRBJ2-1; 7 bases align to TRBD2. The CDR3 is 12 amino acids. The germline CDR1 and CDR2 sequences are PRHDT and FYEKMQ (reference sequence). V was pared by 5 bases and J by 8 bases, with 3 bases of the junction left unmatched. CDR3 in DNA: TGTGCCAGCAGCACAGCGGGGTATGAGCAGTTCTTC. Protein: CASSTAGYEQFF.

A few counts support this clone. V is TRBV3-1 (or the pseudogene TRBV3-2) and J is TRBJ2-4; 11 bases align to TRBD2. V was pared by 4 bases and J by 2 bases, with 7 bases of the junction left unmatched. This CDR3 is 17 amino acids long. CDR1 and CDR2 (germline): LGHDT, YNNKEL (reference sequence). The CDR3 DNA reads as TGTGCCAGCAGCCCCCAAGGGACTAGCGGTCCCAAAAACATTCAGTACTTC. Translation gives CASSPQGTSGPKNIQYF.

V gene TRBV7-2 combines with J gene TRBJ1-2, with D unresolved. Germline V lookup: CDR1 SGHTA, CDR2 FQGNSA. V gave up 4 bases and J gave up 6 bases, with 15 bases separating them. The CDR3 runs to 14 residues. As DNA, the CDR3 is TGTGCCAGCAGCTCCGTCAGGTTTTGGGATGGCTACACCTTC. The encoded protein is CASSSVRFWDGYTF.

This rearrangement joins TRBV7-2 to TRBJ2-7; 7 bases align to TRBD1. Germline CDR1 and CDR2: SGHTA and FQGNSA. The CDR3 loop spans 16 amino acids. Trimming cost V 4 bases and J 0 bases; bases outside gene matches: 9. CDR3 coding DNA: TGTGCCAGCAGCTCGCAACCAGGGGGAAGCTCCTACGAGCAGTACTTC. Translation: CASSSQPGGSSYEQYF. Drawing the rest from reference TRBV7-2 and TRBJ2-7, the complete variable domain is GAGVSQSPSNKVTEKGKDVELRCDPISGHTALYWYRQSLGQGLEFLIYFQGNSAPDKSGLPSDRFSAERTGGSVSTLTIQRTQQEDSAVYLCASSSQPGGSSYEQYFGPGTRLTVT.

As concerns this clone: Other DNA variants within this sample encode the same CDR3. This rearrangement joins TRBV5-1 to TRBJ2-1; maybe TRBD1 (6 bases). Germline V gene lookup returns CDR1 SGHRS and CDR2 YFSETQ. This CDR3 is built from 14 residues. The germline V and J ends were trimmed by 0 bases and 4 bases, with 8 bases remaining between them. The CDR3 spells CASSLGGPYNEQFF. The DNA for the CDR3 is TGCGCCAGCAGCTTGGGGGGGCCTTACAATGAGCAGTTCTTC.

The genes are TRBV30 and TRBJ1-4; no reliable D call. Germline CDR1 and CDR2: GTSNPN and SVGIG (reference sequence). The CDR3 loop spans 16 amino acids. Trimming removed 4 bases at V and 0 bases at J, with 15 bases between. The CDR3 protein is CAWTPTEGATNEKLFF. The CDR3 DNA reads TGTGCCTGGACCCCGACCGAGGGAGCAACTAATGAAAAACTGTTTTTT.

In its sample, this clone was seen a few times. This rearrangement joins TRBV9 to TRBJ1-2; 7 bases fit TRBD1. The CDR3 extends over 14 amino acids. CDR1 and CDR2 from the germline V gene are SGDLS and YYNGEE. The V segment lost 3 bases and the J segment 3 bases; nucleotides outside the gene matches: 5. CDR3 region: CASSARTGDYGYTF. CDR3 DNA sequence: TGTGCCAGCAGCGCCCGCACAGGGGACTATGGCTACACCTTC.

The CDR3 spells CASSPWTSGVTDTQYF. The CDR3 nucleotides are TGCGCCAGCAGCCCATGGACTAGCGGGGTAACAGATACGCAGTATTTT. The J gene is TRBJ2-3, the V gene TRBV5-1, with TRBD2 matching over 12 bases. Looked up from germline, CDR1 is SGHRS and CDR2 is YFSETQ. After removal of 4 bases from V and 3 bases from J, the junction contained 6 bases not matched to a gene. The CDR3 loop spans 16 amino acids. The complete variable domain, with remaining parts taken from reference TRBV5-1 and TRBJ2-3, reads KAGVTQTPRYLIKTRGQQVTLSCSPISGHRSVSWYQQTPGQGLQFLFEYFSETQRNKGNFPGRFSGRQFSNSRSEMNVSTLELGDSALYLCASSPWTSGVTDTQYFGPGTRLTVL.

This clone was detected a few times. The chain combines TRBV5-8 with TRBJ2-7, with 10 positions matching TRBD1. The germline CDR1 and CDR2 sequences are SGHTS and YDEGEE. The CDR3 loop spans 15 amino acids. The V and J ends lost 4 bases and 1 base, in that order; junction bases with no gene match: 5. CDR3 residues: CASSRKGQGSYEQYF. CDR3 in DNA: TGTGCCAGCAGCAGAAAGGGACAGGGGTCCTACGAGCAGTACTTC.

The V call is TRBV5-1, the J call TRBJ1-1; no clear D. This CDR3 contains 13 residues. Trimming left V 0 bases short and J 5 bases short, with 8 bases between. Germline loops: CDR1 SGHRS, CDR2 YFSETQ. The CDR3 DNA reads as TGCGCCAGCAGCTTGGGGGAGGGAACTGAAGCTTTCTTT. This translates into CASSLGEGTEAFF. Using reference TRBV5-1 and TRBJ1-1 for the parts outside the CDR3, the full variable domain is KAGVTQTPRYLIKTRGQQVTLSCSPISGHRSVSWYQQTPGQGLQFLFEYFSETQRNKGNFPGRFSGRQFSNSRSEMNVSTLELGDSALYLCASSLGEGTEAFFGQGTRLTVV.

The chain joins TRBV11-3 to TRBJ1-5; D is undetermined. Germline loops: CDR1 SGHNT, CDR2 YENEEA. The V gene lost 6 bases and the J gene lost 0 bases, with 9 bases spanning the gap. The CDR3 contains 14 residues. DNA for the CDR3: TGTGCCAGCAGATATGAGGGTAGCAATCAGCCCCAGCATTTT. This translates into CASRYEGSNQPQHF.

A few counts support this clone. The V and J genes are TRBV9 and TRBJ1-2, with a tentative D call TRBD1 (5 bases). V was cut by 4 bases and J by 7 bases, with 17 bases left in between. This CDR3 contains 14 residues. In germline, CDR1 is SGDLS, CDR2 YYNGEE. The CDR3: CASSPSGQGFGYTF. The CDR3 bases are TGTGCCAGCAGCCCCAGTGGGCAGGGTTTTGGCTACACCTTC.

The chain is built from TRBV6-5 and TRBJ1-1, with a possible D match to TRBD1 (5 bases). CDR1 and CDR2 from the germline V gene are MNHEY and SVGAGI. V was trimmed by 5 bases and J by 2 bases, leaving 12 bases between them. The CDR3 has 14 residues. The CDR3 nucleotides read TGTGCCAGCAGTCGCGCGGGGGGAAACACTGAAGCTTTCTTT. It specifies CASSRAGGNTEAFF.

The chain uses TRBV19 and TRBJ1-2; D is unresolved. The CDR3 spans 11 residues. With 2 bases removed from V and 8 bases from J, the gap between germline ends came to 6 bases. Germline lookup yields CDR1 LNHDA and CDR2 SQIVND (reference sequence). DNA of the CDR3: TGTGCCAGTAGTATACCGGGAGGCTACACCTTC. Its protein product is CASSIPGGYTF.

The rearrangement uses TRBV19 and TRBJ1-5; perhaps TRBD1 as D (6 bases). The V end was cut by 2 bases, the J end by 2 bases, with 19 bases between. The V gene's germline CDR1 is LNHDA and CDR2 SQIVND (reference sequence). The CDR3 runs 18 residues. The CDR3 nucleotides read TGTGCCAGTAGTATAACCCGGGTGAAGGGGGAAGGCAATCAGCCCCAGCATTTT. This encodes CASSITRVKGEGNQPQHF.

The gene calls are TRBV10-3 and TRBJ2-3; D gene uncertain. Germline-derived CDR1 and CDR2 are ENHRY and SYGVKD. This CDR3 is built from 14 residues. Trimming took off 2 bases at V and 1 base at J, with 7 bases between the two ends. The chain's CDR3 is CAISEIDGTDTQYF. The CDR3 coding sequence is TGTGCCATCAGTGAGATAGATGGCACAGATACGCAGTATTTT.

A word on this clone: Given the absence of the conserved phenylalanine or tryptophan at the CDR3 end, a read error is likely. No DNA is shown, since the ends of the CDR3 on it are uncertain; the CDR3 is the one TCRdb lists. The chain uses TRBV3-1 (or the pseudogene TRBV3-2) and TRBJ1-1. Germline CDR1 LGHDT, CDR2 YNNKEL (reference sequence). Including both end residues, the CDR3 is 11 amino acids long. The CDR3 loop is CASSQDRGRVL.

This rearrangement joins TRBV27 to TRBJ2-1; 15 positions agree with TRBD2. Per germline, CDR1 MNHEY and CDR2 SMNVEV (reference sequence). Trimming at V came to 6 bases and at J to 0 bases, leaving 3 bases not matched to a gene. This CDR3 is built from 17 residues. CDR3 sequence reads: CASRGLAGGSSYNEQFF. In nucleotides, the CDR3 is TGTGCCAGCAGAGGACTAGCGGGGGGGAGCTCCTACAATGAGCAGTTCTTC.

V is TRBV9 and J is TRBJ2-1, with TRBD1 identical over 11 bases. The CDR3 is 17 residues long. Germline values: CDR1 SGDLS, CDR2 YYNGEE. Losses at the gene ends were 0 bases for V and 7 bases for J; bases not matched to a gene: 9. The CDR3 loop reads CASSVVQRDRGRNEQFF. In nucleotides, the CDR3 is TGTGCCAGCAGCGTAGTTCAGAGGGACAGGGGGAGGAATGAGCAGTTCTTC. Drawing the rest from reference TRBV9 and TRBJ2-1, the complete variable domain is DSGVTQTPKHLITATGQRVTLRCSPRSGDLSVYWYQQSLDQGLQFLIQYYNGEERAKGNILERFSAQQFPDLHSELNLSSLELGDSALYFCASSVVQRDRGRNEQFFGPGTRLTVL.

V and J are TRBV7-8 and TRBJ2-1; 8 positions match TRBD1. Germline-derived CDR1 and CDR2 are SGHVS and FQNEAQ. With V trimmed by 5 bases and J by 5 bases, 2 bases remained unmatched. There are 13 residues in the CDR3. CDR3 sequence reads: CASSQDRDNEQFF. DNA for the CDR3: TGTGCCAGCAGCCAGGACAGGGACAATGAGCAGTTCTTC.

CDR3 sequence (DNA): TGTGCCAGCAGTGGGACAGGGGGCCGGACTGAAGCTTTCTTT. This translates into CASSGTGGRTEAFF. The V and J genes are TRBV2 and TRBJ1-1; 11 nucleotides align to TRBD1. The CDR3 extends over 14 amino acids. Unmatched junction bases numbered 3, after V lost 4 bases and J lost 5 bases. Looked up from germline, CDR1 is SNHLY and CDR2 is FYNNEI.

Only a few counts were recorded for this clone. V gene TRBV6-2 or TRBV6-3 combines with J gene TRBJ2-2; D is undetermined. Trimming removed 3 bases at V and 7 bases at J, with 12 bases between. Per the germline V gene, CDR1 is MNHEY and CDR2 is SVGEGT. The CDR3 is made up of 14 amino acids. Here the CDR3 reads CASSYHYGDGELFF. The CDR3 coding sequence is TGTGCCAGCAGTTATCACTACGGTGACGGGGAGCTGTTTTTT.

The V gene is TRBV11-2, the J gene TRBJ2-7; TRBD2 agrees at 8 bases. V gave up 2 bases and J gave up 5 bases; unmatched junction bases: 8. Germline-derived CDR1 and CDR2 are SGHAT and FQNNGV. The CDR3 runs to 15 residues. For the CDR3, the DNA is TGTGCCAGCAGCTTATTAAGCGGGGGTGTCAACGAGCAGTACTTC. Its translation is CASSLLSGGVNEQYF. The whole variable domain, remainder taken from reference TRBV11-2 and TRBJ2-7, is EAGVAQSPRYKIIEKRQSVAFWCNPISGHATLYWYQQILGQGPKLLIQFQNNGVVDDSQLPKDRFSAERLKGVDSTLKIQPAKLEDSAVYLCASSLLSGGVNEQYFGPGTRLTVT.

This clone was seen just once. The rearrangement uses TRBV5-1 and TRBJ2-7, with 7 bases that match TRBD2. V lost 5 bases, J lost 6 bases, and 11 bases stayed unmatched. Germline CDR1 SGHRS, CDR2 YFSETQ. There are 14 residues in the CDR3. For the CDR3, the DNA is TGCGCCAGCAGGTGGGAGGGAGGAGTAGGCGAGCAGTACTTC. Protein product: CASRWEGGVGEQYF.

This rearrangement joins TRBV2 to TRBJ2-2; D possibly corresponds to TRBD2 (5 bases). V was cut by 4 bases and J by 6 bases, with 12 bases left in between. Germline V gene data show CDR1 as SNHLY and CDR2 as FYNNEI. This CDR3 is built from 14 residues. The CDR3 loop reads CASSVMASPGELFF. The CDR3, as DNA: TGTGCCAGCAGTGTAATGGCTAGCCCCGGGGAGCTGTTTTTT.

The J gene is TRBJ1-2, the V gene TRBV7-9; D unclear. The germline gives CDR1 SEHNR, CDR2 FQNEAQ (reference sequence). Between the trimmed V and J ends, which lost 2 bases and 7 bases, there was a span of 11 bases. The CDR3 loop spans 13 amino acids. CDR3 sequence (DNA): TGTGCCAGCAGCTTATCTTGGGGAGGTGGCTACACCTTC. As protein: CASSLSWGGGYTF.